This passage covers 15 T cell receptor beta chains from one sample sequenced in a study of immune evolution from preneoplasia to lung adenocarcinoma. Repertoires were generated with immunoSEQ multiplex PCR, while TCRdb's copy carries only in-frame clones and drops some. The data hold roughly 38,000 clones, with about 74% observed a single time. The sample consisted of FFPE invasive lung adenocarcinoma tissue. The receptor source for this set is a person in their sixties with lung adenocarcinoma.

The chain carries TRBV6-1 and TRBJ2-1, with D unclear. CDR1 MNHNS and CDR2 SASEGT come from the germline V gene. V lost 4 bases to trimming and J lost 3 bases, with 7 bases between them. The CDR3 runs 13 residues. The CDR3: CASSVQLYNEQFF. The CDR3 region has the DNA TGTGCCAGCAGTGTACAGCTCTACAATGAGCAGTTCTTC.

This sequence joins TRBV29-1 and TRBJ2-7; TRBD1 might be the D (5 bases). The V gene's germline CDR1 is SQVTM and CDR2 ANQGSEA. The CDR3 length is 12 residues. V lost 7 bases, J lost 6 bases, and 16 bases lay in between. DNA of the CDR3: TGCAGCGCCGTTGAAGGGGCATCCGAGCAGTACTTC. Its translation is CSAVEGASEQYF.

For the CDR3, the DNA is TGTGCCAGCAGACGGGACATCAACACCGGGGAGCTGTTTTTT. This translates into CASRRDINTGELFF. This rearrangement joins TRBV7-2 to TRBJ2-2; possibly TRBD1 for D (6 bases). Trimming removed 6 bases from V and 2 bases from J, with 10 bases in between. The CDR3 loop spans 14 amino acids. The germline gives CDR1 SGHTA, CDR2 FQGNSA.

V is TRBV7-2 and J is TRBJ2-7; tentatively, D is TRBD2 (5 bases). The CDR3 totals 13 residues. Trimming left V 5 bases short and J 3 bases short, with 11 bases between. CDR1 is SGHTA, CDR2 FQGNSA, per germline. The CDR3 region has the DNA TGTGCCAGCAGCCCCACGGCGGGCTACGAGCAGTACTTC. This codes for CASSPTAGYEQYF.

In regard to this clone: Other DNA variants within this sample encode the same CDR3. The V and J genes are TRBV15 and TRBJ2-7; D is unresolved. The CDR3 is 11 residues long. Trimming took 3 bases from V and 4 from J, leaving 4 bases between them. Germline V gene data show CDR1 as LNHNV and CDR2 as YYDKDF (reference sequence). CDR3 residues: CATSRGYEQYF. In DNA, the CDR3 is TGTGCCACCAGCAGGGGATACGAGCAGTACTTC.

This clone was observed once. The chain links TRBV5-1 to TRBJ1-4; the match to TRBD1 covers 9 bases. The CDR3 is 14 amino acids. J lost 7 bases, V lost 5 bases, and 6 bases had no gene match. Germline V gene sequence: CDR1 SGHRS, CDR2 YFSETQ. DNA for the CDR3: TGCGCCAGCAGATCGGGACAGGGTGCTGAAAAACTGTTTTTT. It encodes CASRSGQGAEKLFF.

This clone has a handful of counts. The V and J genes are TRBV7-2 and TRBJ1-1, with D possibly matching TRBD1 (5 bases). In germline, CDR1 is SGHTA, CDR2 FQGNSA. This CDR3 spans 15 amino acids. With 5 bases removed from V and 5 bases from J, the gap between germline ends came to 18 bases. CDR3 sequence reads: CASSVQAGTSTEAFF. DNA of the CDR3: TGTGCCAGCAGCGTCCAAGCCGGGACGTCAACTGAAGCTTTCTTT.

The V and J genes are TRBV7-9 and TRBJ2-5; D is undetermined. The CDR3 covers 14 residues. The germline gives CDR1 SEHNR, CDR2 FQNEAQ (reference sequence). V dropped 1 base and J dropped 1 base, with 7 bases sitting between them. The chain's CDR3 is CASSLVTGQETQYF. CDR3 DNA sequence: TGTGCCAGCAGCTTAGTCACGGGCCAAGAGACCCAGTACTTC.

J is TRBJ2-7 and V is TRBV5-1; maybe TRBD2 (5 bases). Germline lookup yields CDR1 SGHRS and CDR2 YFSETQ. CDR3 size: 17 residues. V gave up 0 bases and J gave up 3 bases, with 19 bases separating them. Written as DNA, the CDR3 is TGCGCCAGCAGCTTGGGTGGGGTAGCGAGCATCCTCTACGAGCAGTACTTC. It specifies CASSLGGVASILYEQYF.

By its share, this clone is hyperexpanded. V and J are TRBV29-1 and TRBJ1-2; 7 positions match TRBD1. V was clipped by 7 bases and J by 6 bases; unmatched bases: 11. In germline, CDR1 is SQVTM, CDR2 ANQGSEA. This CDR3 is built from 13 residues. The CDR3 is CSALRDSTDGYTF. The CDR3 DNA is TGCAGCGCATTACGGGACAGCACGGATGGCTACACCTTC. The variable domain in full, with the rest retrieved from reference TRBV29-1 and TRBJ1-2, is SAVISQKPSRDICQRGTSLTIQCQVDSQVTMMFWYRQQPGQSLTLIATANQGSEATYESGFVIDKFPISRPNLTFSTLTVSNMSPEDSSIYLCSALRDSTDGYTFGSGTRLTVV.

J is TRBJ1-1 and V is TRBV18; no reliable D call. The CDR3 is 13 residues long. Trimming stripped 0 bases from V and 7 bases from J, with 9 bases between. The germline gives CDR1 KGHSH, CDR2 LQKENI. The CDR3 DNA reads as TGTGCCAGCTCACCACCAAAGGCAGATGAAGCTTTCTTT. It is translated as CASSPPKADEAFF.

The chain is built from TRBV7-3 and TRBJ2-5; 8 nucleotides match TRBD2. The CDR3 is made up of 13 amino acids. V lost 5 bases and J lost 5; bases outside the gene matches: 4. Germline V lookup: CDR1 SGHTA, CDR2 FQGTGA. As DNA, the CDR3 is TGTGCCAGCAGCCCAGCGGGAGATGAGACCCAGTACTTC. Protein sequence: CASSPAGDETQYF.

This clone was observed once. The rearrangement joins TRBV2 to TRBJ2-5, with D possibly matching TRBD2 (7 bases). Trimming removed 0 bases from V and 7 bases from J, with 15 bases in between. There are 15 residues in the CDR3. Germline CDR1 is SNHLY and CDR2 is FYNNEI. The CDR3 spells CASSEAGAGVGTQYF. In DNA, the CDR3 is TGTGCCAGCAGTGAAGCGGGGGCGGGAGTGGGGACCCAGTACTTC.

This clone was seen just once. The genes are TRBV5-1 and TRBJ2-6; D ambiguous. V was cut by 4 bases and J by 1 base, with 12 bases left in between. The CDR3 sequence is 16 residues long. Germline V gene sequence: CDR1 SGHRS, CDR2 YFSETQ. CDR3: CASSQMADSGANVLTF. The CDR3 DNA reads as TGCGCCAGCAGCCAAATGGCTGATTCTGGGGCCAACGTCCTGACTTTC. Variable domain in full (rest from reference TRBV5-1 and TRBJ2-6): KAGVTQTPRYLIKTRGQQVTLSCSPISGHRSVSWYQQTPGQGLQFLFEYFSETQRNKGNFPGRFSGRQFSNSRSEMNVSTLELGDSALYLCASSQMADSGANVLTFGAGSRLTVL.

The rearrangement uses TRBV9 and TRBJ2-5; 9 bases are a match to TRBD2. Germline V gene lookup returns CDR1 SGDLS and CDR2 YYNGEE. With V trimmed by 3 bases and J by 1 base, 10 bases remained unmatched. This CDR3 has 17 residues. CDR3 residues: CASSGGRSGGTQETQYF. In DNA, the CDR3 is TGTGCCAGCAGCGGAGGGCGGAGCGGGGGGACCCAAGAGACCCAGTACTTC.